A selection of T cell receptor beta chains follows, all from one sample in a study of cytomegalovirus exposure and HLA in healthy donors. Profiled with immunoSEQ multiplex PCR; TCRdb holds only in-frame clones, not every one. Of 90,000 to 140,000 clones listed, 75% to 90% were seen once; the top ten hold 6.9%. The specimen sequenced was PBMCs. The receptors shown here come from a man aged 30 to 45 in good health and CMV-seropositive. Both conserved end residues are part of each CDR3. Fields, in order: CDR3 DNA, CDR3 protein, J gene, V gene, D gene, clone size. The D gene is left open where the match is weak. Clone size is not always given. Where it is, it says once, few, many or a class for expanded clones.

TGTGCCTGGAGGGGGGACTCGCGGGGCCTCACAGATACGCAGTATTTT	CAWRGDSRGLTDTQYF	TRBJ2-3	TRBV30	NA	NA
TGTGCCAGCTCCCCCTACCGCATGTCTGAAGCTTTCTTT	CASSPYRMSEAFF	TRBJ1-1	TRBV6-5	NA	NA
TGTGCCAGCAGTCCGGGACAGCCCTACGAGCAGTACTTC	CASSPGQPYEQYF	TRBJ2-7	TRBV6-5	TRBD1	once
TGTGCCAGCAGTTCTCACGAGGGGGTCGGGTATGGCTACACCTTC	CASSSHEGVGYGYTF	TRBJ1-2	TRBV6-1	NA	NA
TGTGCCAGCAGCTCTAGACAGGGTAGTCAAAACACCATATATTTT	CASSSRQGSQNTIYF	TRBJ1-3	TRBV7-2	TRBD1	NA
TGTGCCAGCAGCCCTCAGGTGTCGGGGAACTACGAGCAGTACTTC	CASSPQVSGNYEQYF	TRBJ2-7	TRBV5-4	NA	few
TGTGCCAGCAGTGAAGGACAGGGGGCTGAAAAACTGTTTTTT	CASSEGQGAEKLFF	TRBJ1-4	TRBV6-1	TRBD1	NA
TGCGCCAGCAGCCAAGAGTCGGACAGGGGAAGGGAGACCCAGTACTTC	CASSQESDRGRETQYF	TRBJ2-5	TRBV4-3	TRBD1	NA
TGTGCCAGCATACCCCCGGGACAGGAGACCTACGAGCAGTACTTC	CASIPPGQETYEQYF	TRBJ2-7	TRBV2	TRBD1	NA
TGTGCCAGCTCACCCCCCCAACAGGGGGCCTACGAGCAGTACTTC	CASSPPQQGAYEQYF	TRBJ2-7	TRBV18	TRBD1	NA
TGTGCCAGCAGCTTGTGGGCAGATTCTTTCTTT	CASSLWADSFF	TRBJ1-1	TRBV5-8	NA	NA
TGTGCCAGCGGTAGAGGAGATAATTCACCCCTCCACTTT	CASGRGDNSPLHF	TRBJ1-6	TRBV2	NA	NA
TGCGCCAGCAGCCCCCGCGCGGGGGGAAGGGATGAAATACTGTTTTTT	CASSPRAGGRDEILFF	TRBJ1-4	TRBV5-1	NA	NA
TGTGCCAGCAGCATAGATCAGGGGATGTATGGCTACACCTTC	CASSIDQGMYGYTF	TRBJ1-2	TRBV5-5	NA	NA
TGTGCCAGCAGGAAGGGACAGAACCTACAAGAGACCCAGTACTTC	CASRKGQNLQETQYF	TRBJ2-5	TRBV27	TRBD1	NA